Listed below are T cell receptor beta chains from one sample, sequenced in a study of CD8+CD57+ T cells in acquired aplastic anemia. MiXCR was run by TCRdb on the reads, yielding one entry per CDR3 protein. The data show under 350,000 distinct CDR3 sequences, around three fifths seen once. The sample consisted of sorted CD4+, CD8+, or CD8+CD57+ T cells (not recorded which) from PBMCs. These receptors originate from a human donor with severe aplastic anemia or a healthy control (not recorded which). Both conserved end residues are part of each CDR3. The D gene is left open where the match is weak. Expanded clones are given a class, and other clones once, few, many or no size at all.

CDR3aa	CDR3nt	v_gene	j_gene	abundance	len	d_gene
CASSETGGVTDTQYF	TGTGCCAGCAGCGAGACAGGGGGGGTCACAGATACGCAGTATTTT	TRBV6-5	TRBJ2-3	-	15	TRBD1
CASSLDRGSQPQHF	TGTGCCAGCAGCTTAGACAGGGGGAGTCAGCCCCAGCATTTT	TRBV7-9	TRBJ1-5	-	14	TRBD1
CASSLEGTSGGADNEQFF	TGTGCCAGCAGCTTAGAGGGGACTAGCGGGGGCGCGGACAATGAGCAGTTCTTC	TRBV7-8	TRBJ2-1	-	18	TRBD2
CSAITWDRTDTQYF	TGCAGTGCCATAACCTGGGACCGCACAGATACGCAGTATTTT	TRBV20-1	TRBJ2-3	many	14	-
CATSDWADGTDTQYF	TGTGCCACCAGTGATTGGGCTGACGGCACAGATACGCAGTATTTT	TRBV24-1	TRBJ2-3	-	15	-
CASLGPPHEGYTF	TGTGCAAGCTTAGGGCCGCCGCATGAGGGCTACACCTTC	TRBV7-9	TRBJ1-2	-	13	-
CASSSTGGANEKLFF	TGCGCCAGCAGCTCGACAGGGGGCGCGAATGAAAAACTGTTTTTT	TRBV4-1	TRBJ1-4	-	15	TRBD1
CASSLIGTRNEQYF	TGTGCCAGCAGCTTAATTGGGACTAGAAACGAGCAGTACTTC	TRBV7-3	TRBJ2-7	few	14	TRBD2
CASSPADGEQYF	TGTGCCAGCAGCCCGGCGGACGGGGAGCAGTACTTC	TRBV11-2	TRBJ2-7	-	12	-
CASSARKGGLSYGQYF	TGTGCCAGCAGTGCCCGGAAGGGTGGGCTTTCCTACGGGCAGTACTTC	TRBV6-1	TRBJ2-7	-	16	-
CATRHKQGNEQFF	TGTGCCACCAGACATAAACAGGGTAATGAGCAGTTCTTC	TRBV24-1	TRBJ2-1	many	13	-
CASRQGQGANYGYTF	TGCGCCAGCAGACAGGGACAGGGAGCTAACTATGGCTACACCTTC	TRBV4-1	TRBJ1-2	once	15	TRBD1
CASSLLTDQETQYF	TGCGCCAGCAGCTTGCTGACAGACCAAGAGACCCAGTACTTC	TRBV5-1	TRBJ2-5	many	14	-
CASSFPGTVNSPLHF	TGTGCCAGCAGCTTTCCTGGGACAGTCAATTCACCCCTCCACTTT	TRBV7-2	TRBJ1-6	many	15	TRBD1
CASVEYSNQPQHF	TGTGCCAGCGTAGAGTATAGCAATCAGCCCCAGCATTTT	TRBV6-6	TRBJ1-5	many	13	-
CASKPGLVYEQYF	TGTGCCAGCAAGCCGGGACTAGTTTACGAGCAGTACTTC	TRBV7-3	TRBJ2-7	-	13	TRBD2
CASSREGSGSYEQYF	TGTGCCAGCAGTAGGGAGGGGAGCGGCTCCTACGAGCAGTACTTC	TRBV12-3/TRBV12-4	TRBJ2-7	-	15	TRBD2
CACSVGRLGSPLHF	TGTGCCTGCAGTGTAGGCAGGCTGGGGTCACCCCTCCACTTT	TRBV2	TRBJ1-6	many	14	-
CASSLGQYTDTQYF	TGTGCCAGCAGCCTGGGACAGTATACAGATACGCAGTATTTT	TRBV7-2	TRBJ2-3	-	14	TRBD1
CASSIGTGAYEQYF	TGTGCCAGTAGTATCGGGACAGGGGCCTACGAGCAGTACTTC	TRBV19	TRBJ2-7	-	14	TRBD1
CTAAASGYNEQFF	TGTACAGCGGCGGCTAGCGGATACAATGAGCAGTTCTTC	TRBV10-3	TRBJ2-1	many	13	TRBD2
CASSFLQTQYF	TGTGCCAGCAGCTTCCTGCAGACCCAGTACTTC	TRBV7-3	TRBJ2-5	-	11	-
CASTTHQVRANYGYTF	TGTGCCAGCACTACCCACCAGGTCAGGGCTAACTATGGCTACACCTTC	TRBV2	TRBJ1-2	many	16	-
CASSFTGGTGTEAFF	TGTGCCAGCAGCTTCACAGGGGGAACGGGCACTGAAGCTTTCTTT	TRBV11-2	TRBJ1-1	-	15	TRBD1
CASSTLTGGSGYTF	TGTGCCAGTAGTACCCTTACAGGGGGCAGTGGCTACACCTTC	TRBV19	TRBJ1-2	many	14	TRBD1
CASSTLQGPYEQYF	TGTGCCAGCAGCACCCTACAGGGTCCCTACGAGCAGTACTTC	TRBV7-8	TRBJ2-7	-	14	-
CASSQELAGGTGELFF	TGCGCCAGCAGCCAAGAACTAGCGGGGGGGACCGGGGAGCTGTTTTTT	TRBV5-1	TRBJ2-2	-	16	TRBD2
CASSLLSTRDPEAFF	TGTGCCAGCAGCCTCTTAAGCACGAGGGATCCTGAAGCTTTCTTT	TRBV7-3	TRBJ1-1	-	15	-
CASSISTNTEAFF	TGTGCCAGTAGTATTTCTACGAACACTGAAGCTTTCTTT	TRBV19	TRBJ1-1	-	13	-
CATEGAYEQFF	TGTGCCACCGAGGGGGCTTATGAGCAGTTCTTC	TRBV24-1	TRBJ2-1	-	11	TRBD1
CSVELLAYSYNEQFF	TGCAGCGTTGAATTACTAGCGTACTCCTACAATGAGCAGTTCTTC	TRBV29-1	TRBJ2-1	few	15	TRBD2
CASSVDLVGELFF	TGTGCCAGCAGCGTAGACCTAGTCGGGGAGCTGTTTTTT	TRBV9	TRBJ2-2	-	13	-
CASSLAGRGVNTEAFF	TGTGCCAGCAGCTTAGCGGGGAGAGGAGTGAACACTGAAGCTTTCTTT	TRBV7-9	TRBJ1-1	-	16	-
CASSLTGINYGYTF	TGTGCCAGCAGTCTCACGGGAATTAACTATGGCTACACCTTC	TRBV2	TRBJ1-2	many	14	-
CASSPGRNYNEQFF	TGTGCCAGCAGCCCAGGACGGAATTACAATGAGCAGTTCTTC	TRBV11-2	TRBJ2-1	many	14	-
CASSLGGPTYNEQFF	TGTGCCAGCAGCTTAGGGGGACCTACCTACAATGAGCAGTTCTTC	TRBV11-2	TRBJ2-1	once	15	-
CSARGVSNQPQHF	TGCAGTGCTAGGGGGGTCAGCAATCAGCCCCAGCATTTT	TRBV20-1	TRBJ1-5	-	13	-
CASSEGTDTQYF	TGTGCCAGCAGTGAAGGGACAGATACGCAGTATTTT	TRBV2	TRBJ2-3	few	12	-
CASSFIAGEGETQYF	TGTGCCAGCAGCTTCATAGCGGGGGAAGGAGAGACCCAGTACTTC	TRBV7-8	TRBJ2-5	few	15	TRBD2
CASSTTSAGSYEQYF	TGCGCCAGCAGCACTACTAGCGCGGGATCCTACGAGCAGTACTTC	TRBV5-1	TRBJ2-7	once	15	TRBD2